These 12 T cell receptor beta chains came from one sample sequenced in a study of cytotoxic CD8 clonotypes in ibrutinib-treated CLL. Generated by immunoSEQ multiplex PCR, the TCRdb table keeps only in-frame clones and is missing some. The table includes 200,000 to 250,000 clones, 75% to 85% detected once. Source: PBMCs, taken after 12 months of ibrutinib treatment. Source of these receptors: a human donor with chronic lymphocytic leukemia.

The chain has TRBV2 and TRBJ2-7; D not resolved. Germline CDR1 SNHLY, CDR2 FYNNEI. Trimming left V 7 bases short and J 1 base short, with 5 bases between. The CDR3 is 11 residues long. DNA for the CDR3: TGTGCCAGCAAGGGTTCCTACGAGCAGTACTTC. Its translation: CASKGSYEQYF.

V gene TRBV5-4 combines with J gene TRBJ2-1; 9 bases agree with TRBD2. V shed 7 bases, J shed 11 bases, and the junction held 7 bases outside the gene matches. Germline V gene lookup returns CDR1 SGHNT and CDR2 YYREEE (reference sequence). The CDR3 totals 12 residues. CDR3: CASRWAGGQQFF. Written as DNA, the CDR3 is TGTGCCAGCCGGTGGGCGGGAGGGCAGCAGTTCTTC.

The chain links TRBV28 to TRBJ2-1; TRBD2 agrees at 9 bases. After removal of 7 bases from V and 1 base from J, the junction contained 11 bases not matched to a gene. This CDR3 is 17 amino acids long. Germline-derived CDR1 and CDR2 are MDHEN and SYDVKM. The CDR3 coding sequence is TGTGCCAGCATAGGTGCTAGCGGGACCGAATCCTACAATGAGCAGTTCTTC. Encoded protein: CASIGASGTESYNEQFF.

CDR3 bases: TGTGCCAGCAGCCCAAATCGTGAGCGGTTTGGCTACACCTTC. Translation: CASSPNRERFGYTF. The chain employs TRBV7-8 and TRBJ1-2, with D hard to call. CDR3 length equals 14 residues. Germline V gives CDR1 SGHVS, CDR2 FQNEAQ. Trimming stripped 5 bases from V and 7 bases from J, with 17 bases between.

The sample holds a few counts of this clone. The chain has TRBV2 and TRBJ2-1; D may be TRBD1 (6 bases). Germline V CDR1 and CDR2: SNHLY, FYNNEI. The V end was cut by 8 bases, the J end by 3 bases, with 11 bases between. This CDR3 comprises 13 residues. The chain's CDR3 is CASGGGVYNEQFF. The CDR3 nucleotides read TGTGCCAGCGGGGGCGGTGTCTACAATGAGCAGTTCTTC.

This clone was seen more than once but under ten times. The chain employs TRBV4-1 and TRBJ2-1, with D perhaps matching TRBD2 (6 bases). The length of the CDR3 is 16 residues. The V gene's germline CDR1 is MGHRA and CDR2 YSYEKL. Deletions cut 4 bases from V and 4 bases from J, with 17 bases between. The CDR3 loop is CASSPREYELYNEQFF. CDR3 DNA sequence: TGCGCCAGCAGCCCTCGGGAGTACGAGCTTTACAATGAGCAGTTCTTC.

CDR3 region: CASSSQIRRANTGELFF. The CDR3 DNA follows: TGTGCCAGCAGCTCCCAAATACGGAGGGCGAACACCGGGGAGCTGTTTTTT. The genes are TRBV7-6 and TRBJ2-2; possible D gene TRBD2, 6 bases. CDR1 is SGHVS and CDR2 is FNYEAQ in the germline V gene. Between the trimmed V and J ends, which lost 4 bases and 0 bases, there was a span of 15 bases. The CDR3 spans 17 residues. Full variable domain (outside the CDR3, taken from reference TRBV7-6 and TRBJ2-2): GAGVSQSPRYKVTKRGQDVALRCDPISGHVSLYWYRQALGQGPEFLTYFNYEAQQDKSGLPNDRFSAERPEGSISTLTIQRTEQRDSAMYRCASSSQIRRANTGELFFGEGSRLTVL.

The chain carries TRBV7-3 and TRBJ1-1; 8 bases agree with TRBD1. Germline V gene data show CDR1 as SGHTA and CDR2 as FQGTGA. V shed 5 bases, J shed 4 bases, and the junction held 6 bases outside the gene matches. This CDR3 is 14 amino acids long. The CDR3 loop reads CASSPTGAITEAFF. The CDR3 DNA is TGTGCCAGCAGCCCGACAGGGGCAATCACTGAAGCTTTCTTT.

This clone was recorded once. This chain's CDR3 is CASSFQGTNTEAFF. The CDR3 DNA reads TGTGCCAGCAGTTTTCAAGGGACGAACACTGAAGCTTTCTTT. V and J are TRBV28 and TRBJ1-1, with D perhaps TRBD1 (5 bases). The V gene's germline CDR1 is MDHEN and CDR2 SYDVKM. V lost 3 bases and J 1 base, leaving 9 bases between the germline ends. CDR3 size: 14 residues. Variable domain in full (rest from reference TRBV28 and TRBJ1-1): DVKVTQSSRYLVKRTGEKVFLECVQDMDHENMFWYRQDPGLGLRLIYFSYDVKMKEKGDIPEGYSVSREKKERFSLILESASTNQTSMYLCASSFQGTNTEAFFGQGTRLTVV.

The chain joins TRBV7-8 to TRBJ1-1, with no clear D. The CDR3 is 14 amino acids. Germline V CDR1 and CDR2: SGHVS, FQNEAQ. Trimming took 5 bases from V and 11 from J, leaving 21 bases between them. The CDR3 protein is CASSPDRHQGWAFF. In DNA form, the CDR3 reads TGTGCCAGCAGCCCCGACCGCCATCAAGGGTGGGCTTTCTTT.

In this sample, this clone turned up a few times. The J gene is TRBJ1-4, the V gene TRBV10-3; TRBD1 aligns across 7 bases. The CDR3 is 16 amino acids. Germline V lookup: CDR1 ENHRY, CDR2 SYGVKD. The trim removed 8 bases at V and 2 bases at J, leaving 11 bases unmatched. The CDR3 DNA reads as TGTGCCATCGCGCCCCACCAACAGGGGACTAATGAAAAACTGTTTTTT. Protein: CAIAPHQQGTNEKLFF.

The chain combines TRBV10-2 with TRBJ2-5; D is unresolved. CDR3 length: 11 amino acids. Looked up from germline, CDR1 is WSHSY and CDR2 is SAAADI. V lost 3 bases and J lost 5, with 4 bases in between. The chain's CDR3 is CASSEGETQYF. CDR3 in DNA: TGCGCCAGCAGTGAAGGGGAGACCCAGTACTTC.